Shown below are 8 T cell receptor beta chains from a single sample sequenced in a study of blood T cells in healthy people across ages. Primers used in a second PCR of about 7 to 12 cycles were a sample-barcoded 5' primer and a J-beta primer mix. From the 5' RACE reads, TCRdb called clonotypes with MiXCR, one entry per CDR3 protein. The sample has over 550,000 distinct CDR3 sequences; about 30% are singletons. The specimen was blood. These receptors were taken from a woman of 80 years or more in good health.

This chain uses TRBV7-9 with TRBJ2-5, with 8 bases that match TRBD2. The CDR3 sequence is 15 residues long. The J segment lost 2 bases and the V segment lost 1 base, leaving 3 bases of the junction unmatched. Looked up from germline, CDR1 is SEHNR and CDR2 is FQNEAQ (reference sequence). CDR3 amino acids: CASSLVLAEQETQYF. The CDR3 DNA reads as TGTGCCAGCAGCTTAGTACTAGCGGAACAAGAGACCCAGTACTTC. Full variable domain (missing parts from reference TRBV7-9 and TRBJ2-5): DTGVSQNPRHKITKRGQNVTFRCDPISEHNRLYWYRQTLGQGPEFLTYFQNEAQLEKSRLLSDRFSAERPKGSFSTLEIQRTEQGDSAMYLCASSLVLAEQETQYFGPGTRLLVL.

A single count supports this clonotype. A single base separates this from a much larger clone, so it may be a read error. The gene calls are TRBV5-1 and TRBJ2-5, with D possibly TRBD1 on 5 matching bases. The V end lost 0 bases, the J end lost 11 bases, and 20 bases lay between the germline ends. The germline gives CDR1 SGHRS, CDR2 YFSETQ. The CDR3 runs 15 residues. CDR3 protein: CASSLEQGTYNEQYF. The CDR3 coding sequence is TGCGCCAGCAGCTTGGAGCAGGGCACCTACAATGAGCAGTACTTC.

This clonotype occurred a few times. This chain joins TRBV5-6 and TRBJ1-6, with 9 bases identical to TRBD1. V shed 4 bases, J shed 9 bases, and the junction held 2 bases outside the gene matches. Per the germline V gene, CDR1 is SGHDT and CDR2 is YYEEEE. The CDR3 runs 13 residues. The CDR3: CASSRDRASPLHF. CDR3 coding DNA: TGTGCCAGCAGCCGGGACAGGGCTTCACCCCTCCACTTT.

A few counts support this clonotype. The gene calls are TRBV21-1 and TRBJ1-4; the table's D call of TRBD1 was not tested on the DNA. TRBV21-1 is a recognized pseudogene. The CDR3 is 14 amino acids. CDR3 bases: TGTGCCAGCAGCCGGACAGTCATTAATGAAAAACTGTTTTTT. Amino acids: CASSRTVINEKLFF.

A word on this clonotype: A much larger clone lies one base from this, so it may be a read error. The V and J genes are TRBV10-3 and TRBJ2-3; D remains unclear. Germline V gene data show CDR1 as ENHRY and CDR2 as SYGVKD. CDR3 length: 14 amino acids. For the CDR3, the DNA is TGTGCCATCAGGGAGTCCCTGCAGTTGGATACGCAGTATTTT. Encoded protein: CAIRESLQLDTQYF.

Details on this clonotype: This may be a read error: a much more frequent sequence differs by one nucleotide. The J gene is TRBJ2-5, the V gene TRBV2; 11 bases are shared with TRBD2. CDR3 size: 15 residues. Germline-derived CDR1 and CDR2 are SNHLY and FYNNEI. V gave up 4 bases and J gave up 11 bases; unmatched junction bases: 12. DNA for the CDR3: TGTGCCAGCAGTGCTGGGACTAGCGGTCTCAATGAGCAGTACTTC. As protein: CASSAGTSGLNEQYF.

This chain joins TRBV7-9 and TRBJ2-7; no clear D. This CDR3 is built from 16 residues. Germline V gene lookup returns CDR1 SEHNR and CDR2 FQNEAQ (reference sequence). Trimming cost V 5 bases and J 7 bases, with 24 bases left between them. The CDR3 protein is CASSPRILLRGIEQYF. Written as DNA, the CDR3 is TGTGCCAGCAGCCCCCGGATACTTCTACGAGGCATTGAGCAGTACTTC.

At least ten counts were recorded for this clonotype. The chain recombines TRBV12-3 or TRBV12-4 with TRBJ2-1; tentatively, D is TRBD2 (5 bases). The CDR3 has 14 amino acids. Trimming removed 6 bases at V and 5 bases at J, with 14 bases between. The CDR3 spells CASRFSSGNNEQFF. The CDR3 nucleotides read TGTGCCAGCAGATTCAGTTCCGGGAACAATGAGCAGTTCTTC.